The next 21 T cell receptor beta chains were all read from a single sample in a study of blood T cells in healthy people across ages. The authors ran a second PCR of about 6 to 11 cycles using a sample-barcoded 5' primer and a J-beta primer mix. TCRdb fed the 5' RACE reads into MiXCR, producing one record per CDR3 protein. The repertoire has under 950,000 distinct CDR3 sequences, 22% of them found once; the top ten carry approximately 20%. What was sequenced was blood. These receptors originate from an older man in good health.

This clonotype was seen a handful of times. V gene TRBV7-7 combines with J gene TRBJ1-5; the D is unclear. V was shortened by 8 bases and J by 0 bases, with 14 bases between the two germline ends. The CDR3 totals 15 residues. The germline gives CDR1 SSHAT, CDR2 FNYEAQ (reference sequence). The CDR3 loop is CASPDVLHSNQPQHF. In DNA form, the CDR3 reads TGTGCCAGCCCGGATGTTCTTCATAGCAATCAGCCCCAGCATTTT. The complete variable domain, with remaining parts taken from reference TRBV7-7 and TRBJ1-5, reads GAGVSQSPRYKVTKRGQDVTLRCDPISSHATLYWYQQALGQGPEFLTYFNYEAQPDKSGLPSDRFSAERPEGSISTLTIQRTEQRDSAMYRCASPDVLHSNQPQHFGDGTRLSIL.

This clonotype has a count of ten or more. J is TRBJ2-5 and V is TRBV15; D not resolved. TRBJ2-7 matches the DNA end more closely, so the J call is doubtful. The CDR3 covers 13 residues. Looked up from germline, CDR1 is LNHNV and CDR2 is YYDKDF (reference sequence). Here the CDR3 DNA reads TGTGCCACCAGCAGAGATCTCACTTACGAGCAGTACTTC. Amino acid sequence: CATSRDLTYEQYF.

The chain uses TRBV21-1 and TRBJ2-5; TRBD1 is the table's D call, not checked against the DNA. TRBV21-1 is a documented pseudogene. The CDR3 is 17 residues long. The CDR3 sequence: CASSKVIPGSCEETQYF. The CDR3 DNA is TGTGCCAGCAGCAAGGTTATCCCTGGTAGTTGTGAAGAGACCCAGTACTTC.

The sample holds many counts of this clonotype. The chain carries TRBV6-5 and TRBJ2-4; a weak D match, TRBD1 (5 bases). The CDR3 has 15 amino acids. Germline values: CDR1 MNHEY, CDR2 SVGAGI. V gave up 2 bases and J gave up 2 bases, with 10 bases separating them. CDR3 residues: CASSYTDSPKNIQYF. CDR3 DNA sequence: TGTGCCAGCAGTTACACCGACAGCCCCAAAAACATTCAGTACTTC.

The CDR3 sequence is CSARGLGQPQHF. DNA for the CDR3: TGCAGTGCTAGAGGTCTCGGGCAGCCCCAGCATTTT. The chain has TRBV20-1 and TRBJ1-5; D not certain. This CDR3 region has 12 residues. Per germline, CDR1 DFQATT and CDR2 SNEGSKA (reference sequence). Trimming took 1 base from V and 7 from J, leaving 8 bases between them.

The chain recombines TRBV12-3 or TRBV12-4 with TRBJ1-5; no firm D call. The CDR3 sequence is 17 residues long. Between the trimmed V and J ends, which lost 1 base and 2 bases, there was a span of 15 bases. CDR3 bases: TGTGCCAGCAGTTTAGTTAGAGATGGGATTCGCAATCAGCCCCAGCATTTT. Translating gives CASSLVRDGIRNQPQHF.

The V and J genes are TRBV29-1 and TRBJ2-5; D not certain. V lost 8 bases, J lost 2 bases, and 18 bases lay in between. The CDR3 spans 14 residues. Germline CDR1 is SQVTM and CDR2 is ANQGSEA. CDR3 coding DNA: TGCAGCTTCCTTGTCTTAGGATCACAAGAGACCCAGTACTTC. Translation gives CSFLVLGSQETQYF.

The chain combines TRBV4-1 with TRBJ2-5, with a tentative D call TRBD1 (6 bases). Trimming removed 0 bases at V and 11 bases at J, with 10 bases between. The CDR3 extends over 12 amino acids. Germline values: CDR1 MGHRA, CDR2 YSYEKL. CDR3 amino acids: CASSQDRQGQYF. CDR3 sequence (DNA): TGCGCCAGCAGCCAAGATCGCCAGGGGCAGTACTTC.

The rearrangement joins TRBV6-6 to TRBJ2-7; 13 bases are a match to TRBD2. The germline V gene has CDR1 MNHNY and CDR2 SVGAGI (reference sequence). The CDR3 spans 15 residues. V lost 6 bases to trimming and J lost 1 base; unmatched junction nucleotides: 3. The CDR3 loop reads CASRGLAGESYEQYV. The CDR3 DNA reads TGTGCCAGCAGAGGACTAGCGGGAGAATCCTACGAGCAGTACGTC.

This clonotype has only a few counts. The chain has TRBV6-6 and TRBJ1-2, with 8 nucleotides matching TRBD1. The junction had 6 bases not matched to a gene; V was cut back by 2 bases and J by 7 bases. This CDR3 spans 14 amino acids. The V gene's germline CDR1 is MNHNY and CDR2 SVGAGI (reference sequence). The CDR3 spells CASSYGTGGSGYTF. The CDR3, as DNA: TGTGCCAGCAGTTACGGAACAGGGGGAAGTGGCTACACCTTC.

This chain uses TRBV20-1 with TRBJ2-5; D remains ambiguous. This CDR3 region has 12 residues. The V and J ends lost 4 bases and 1 base respectively, with 7 bases between them. Germline values: CDR1 DFQATT, CDR2 SNEGSKA (reference sequence). CDR3 coding DNA: TGCAGTGCTACCCTACCCCAAGAGACCCAGTACTTC. Translating gives CSATLPQETQYF.

CDR3 loop: CASSFGFTGPTGEQFF. Here the CDR3 DNA reads TGTGCCAGCAGTTTTGGTTTTACGGGGCCCACAGGGGAGCAGTTCTTC. The chain recombines TRBV12-3 or TRBV12-4 with TRBJ2-7; TRBD1 might be the D (6 bases). The end of the DNA is better explained by TRBJ2-1, so the J call may be wrong. The CDR3 has 16 residues.

The rearrangement links TRBV20-1 to TRBJ1-6; no clear D. The CDR3 is 16 residues long. Germline values: CDR1 DFQATT, CDR2 SNEGSKA (reference sequence). V was shortened by 1 base and J by 7 bases, with 17 bases between the two germline ends. The CDR3 nucleotides read TGCAGTGCTAGAGTAGAAGGAATAGGGCTGAATTCACCCCTCCACTTT. It yields the protein CSARVEGIGLNSPLHF.

CDR3 amino acids: CASSLELWEGQFF. DNA of the CDR3: TGTGCCAGCAGCTTAGAGTTGTGGGAGGGGCAGTTCTTC. This chain links TRBV7-9 with TRBJ2-1; 7 positions match TRBD2. This CDR3 spans 13 amino acids. The V and J ends lost 1 base and 12 bases, in that order; junction bases with no gene match: 6. CDR1 and CDR2 (germline): SEHNR, FQNEAQ (reference sequence).

V gene TRBV7-9 combines with J gene TRBJ2-7, with a possible D match to TRBD1 (6 bases). Trimming took off 4 bases at V and 6 bases at J, with 10 bases between the two ends. This CDR3 has 12 residues. The germline CDR1 and CDR2 sequences are SEHNR and FQNEAQ (reference sequence). This CDR3 is CASSSTGVEQYF. As DNA, the CDR3 is TGTGCCAGCAGCTCGACAGGAGTCGAGCAGTACTTC.

The chain joins TRBV7-5 to TRBJ2-1; the table calls TRBD1, which could not be checked here. TRBV7-5 is designated a pseudogene. The CDR3 is made up of 14 amino acids. For the CDR3, the DNA is TGTATCTCTGTTCAGGGGGCGCCCTACAATGAGCAGTTCTTC. This sequence encodes CISVQGAPYNEQFF.

This chain joins TRBV9 and TRBJ1-2; D possibly corresponds to TRBD1 (5 bases). The V and J ends lost 0 bases and 0 bases respectively, with 18 bases between them. Germline V gene lookup returns CDR1 SGDLS and CDR2 YYNGEE. The CDR3 runs 18 residues. CDR3 nucleotide sequence: TGTGCCAGCAGCGTAGGGTCCGGGGCCGAACTAGCTAACTATGGCTACACCTTC. Translated: CASSVGSGAELANYGYTF.

This clonotype has only a few counts. The chain is built from TRBV20-1 and TRBJ2-4; D remains unclear. The germline V gene encodes CDR1 DFQATT and CDR2 SNEGSKA (reference sequence). This CDR3 has 15 residues. The ends were cut back, 0 bases at V and 0 bases at J, with 9 bases in the middle. The CDR3 nucleotides read TGCAGTGCTAGAGAATCCCAGCTAGCCAAAAACATTCAGTACTTC. Its protein product is CSARESQLAKNIQYF.

This clonotype came up a few times. CDR3 region: CSAPAGGKNIQYF. CDR3 DNA: TGCAGTGCCCCAGCCGGGGGCAAAAACATTCAGTACTTC. This chain links TRBV20-1 with TRBJ2-4, with a tentative D call TRBD2 (6 bases). The CDR3 consists of 13 residues. CDR1 is DFQATT, CDR2 SNEGSKA, per germline (reference sequence). Trimming stripped 6 bases from V and 3 bases from J, with 12 bases between.

J is TRBJ2-1 and V is TRBV20-1; 8 bases align to TRBD2. TRBJ2-7 matches the DNA end more closely, so the J call is doubtful. The CDR3 length is 14 residues. Germline V CDR1 and CDR2: DFQATT, SNEGSKA (reference sequence). The CDR3 region has the DNA TGCAGTGCTAGCGGGGGGGGCCATCCCTACGAGCAGTACTTC. Amino acid sequence: CSASGGGHPYEQYF.

There are many counts of this clonotype. The rearrangement joins TRBV9 to TRBJ2-5; D is uncertain. Looked up from germline, CDR1 is SGDLS and CDR2 is YYNGEE. The CDR3 sequence is 15 residues long. The V end was cut by 1 base, the J end by 1 base, with 11 bases between. CDR3 protein: CASSVSLRLQETQYF. In DNA, the CDR3 is TGTGCCAGCAGCGTAAGTCTGCGGCTCCAAGAGACCCAGTACTTC.